The 3 T cell receptor beta chains presented below share a single source sample, sequenced in a study of cytomegalovirus exposure and HLA in healthy donors. The PCR was carried out with 60 Vbeta primers and 13 Jbeta primers. Here immunoSEQ multiplex PCR was the method, and the copy in TCRdb shows in-frame clones only, minus some. This repertoire shows about 150,000 clones, about 80% found once; its top ten account for 5.5% to 6%. The specimen was PBMCs. The source is a man aged 25 to 40 in good health and CMV-seropositive.

The CDR3 bases are TGCGCCAGCAGCACAGGGACGGCGAACACTGAAGCTTTCTTT. It specifies CASSTGTANTEAFF. This chain connects TRBV5-1 to TRBJ1-1; a weak D match, TRBD1 (6 bases). CDR3 length: 14 amino acids. CDR1 is SGHRS and CDR2 is YFSETQ in the germline V gene. Trimming took off 4 bases at V and 1 base at J, with 11 bases between the two ends.

The chain uses TRBV15 and TRBJ1-6; possibly TRBD1 for D (5 bases). The CDR3 runs to 15 residues. Looked up from germline, CDR1 is LNHNV and CDR2 is YYDKDF (reference sequence). V dropped 0 bases and J dropped 9 bases, with 12 bases sitting between them. DNA for the CDR3: TGTGCCACCAGCAGAGAACTCACAGGTTTTTCACCCCTCCACTTT. Amino acids: CATSRELTGFSPLHF.

V usage is TRBV28 and J usage is TRBJ1-1; 12 bases are shared with TRBD1. Per germline, CDR1 MDHEN and CDR2 SYDVKM. Unmatched junction bases numbered 12, after V lost 4 bases and J lost 3 bases. The CDR3 spans 18 residues. In DNA form, the CDR3 reads TGTGCCAGCAGTTCATCACCCGGGACAGGGGGCCTTTACACTGAAGCTTTCTTT. Translating it yields CASSSSPGTGGLYTEAFF.